This T cell receptor beta chain was sequenced in a study of T cells after yellow fever vaccination. Study results and limitations: There was a possibility that FACS-sorted repertoires contained abundant clonotypes contaminating from the bulk population. Post-booster samples contained most primary-vaccination clones (approximately 97% CD4, about 90% CD8). The appearance of a small share of clonotypes in both CD4 and CD8 compartments was observed.

Concerning this clonotype: Antigen: not known.

By 5'RACE template switching, TCR cDNA was produced, with a universal primer site and UMIs added in the process. TCRdb reanalysed the 5' RACE reads using MiXCR and keeps one entry per CDR3 protein. The sample contains about 170,000 distinct CDR3 sequences, 11% of which appear only once. Germline V gene data show CDR1 as MNHEY and CDR2 as SVGEGT. The CDR3 is made up of 15 amino acids. The ends were cut back, 0 bases at V and 4 bases at J, with 12 bases in the middle. The chain uses TRBV6-2 or TRBV6-3 and TRBJ1-1, with D unresolved. The source material was CD8+ T cells sorted from PBMCs, sampled 15 days after the yellow fever booster vaccination. The source is a man aged 18 to 29 who received the YFV17D yellow fever vaccine. CDR3 nucleotide sequence: TGTGCCAGCAGTTACTCGGGGTTTTCGGGCACTGAAGCTTTCTTT. This sequence encodes CASSYSGFSGTEAFF.